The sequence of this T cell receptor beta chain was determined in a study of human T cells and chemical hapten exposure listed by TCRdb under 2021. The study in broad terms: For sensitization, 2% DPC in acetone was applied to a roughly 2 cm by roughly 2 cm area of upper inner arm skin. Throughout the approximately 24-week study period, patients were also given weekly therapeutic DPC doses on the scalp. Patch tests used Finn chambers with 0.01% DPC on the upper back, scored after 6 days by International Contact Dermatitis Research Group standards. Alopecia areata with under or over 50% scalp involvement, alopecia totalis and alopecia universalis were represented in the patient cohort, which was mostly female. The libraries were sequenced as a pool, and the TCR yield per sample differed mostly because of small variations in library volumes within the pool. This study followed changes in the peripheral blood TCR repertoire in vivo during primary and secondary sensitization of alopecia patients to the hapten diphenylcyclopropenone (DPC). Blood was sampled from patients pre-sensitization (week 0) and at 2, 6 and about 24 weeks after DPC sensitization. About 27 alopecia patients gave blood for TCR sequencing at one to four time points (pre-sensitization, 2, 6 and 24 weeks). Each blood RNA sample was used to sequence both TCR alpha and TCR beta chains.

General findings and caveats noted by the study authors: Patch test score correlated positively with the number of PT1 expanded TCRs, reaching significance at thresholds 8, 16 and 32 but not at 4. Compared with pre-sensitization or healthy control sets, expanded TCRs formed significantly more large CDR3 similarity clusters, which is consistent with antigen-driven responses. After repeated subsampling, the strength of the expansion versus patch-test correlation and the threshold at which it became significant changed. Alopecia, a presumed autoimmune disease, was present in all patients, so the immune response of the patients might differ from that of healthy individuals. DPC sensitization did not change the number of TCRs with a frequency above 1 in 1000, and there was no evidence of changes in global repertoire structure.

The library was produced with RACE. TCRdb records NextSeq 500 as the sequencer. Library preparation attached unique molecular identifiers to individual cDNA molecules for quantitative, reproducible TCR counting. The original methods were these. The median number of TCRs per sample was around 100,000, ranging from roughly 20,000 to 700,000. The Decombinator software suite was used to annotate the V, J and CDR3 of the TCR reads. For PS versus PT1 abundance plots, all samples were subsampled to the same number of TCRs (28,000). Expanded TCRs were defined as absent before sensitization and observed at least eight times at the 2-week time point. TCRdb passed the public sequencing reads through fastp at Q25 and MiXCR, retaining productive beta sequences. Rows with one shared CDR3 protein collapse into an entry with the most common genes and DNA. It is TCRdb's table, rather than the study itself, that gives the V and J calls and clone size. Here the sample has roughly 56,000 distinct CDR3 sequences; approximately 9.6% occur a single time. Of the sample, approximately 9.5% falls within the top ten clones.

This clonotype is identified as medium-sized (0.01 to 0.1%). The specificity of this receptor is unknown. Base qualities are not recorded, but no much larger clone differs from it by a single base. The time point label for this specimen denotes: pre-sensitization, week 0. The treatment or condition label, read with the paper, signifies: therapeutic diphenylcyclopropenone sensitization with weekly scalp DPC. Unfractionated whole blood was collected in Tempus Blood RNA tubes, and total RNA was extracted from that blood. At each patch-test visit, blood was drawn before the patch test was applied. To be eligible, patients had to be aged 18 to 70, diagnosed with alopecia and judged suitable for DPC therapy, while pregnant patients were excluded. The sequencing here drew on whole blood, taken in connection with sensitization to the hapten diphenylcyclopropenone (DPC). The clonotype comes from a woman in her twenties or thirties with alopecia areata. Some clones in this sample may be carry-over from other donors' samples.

The CDR3 loop reads CSARRQGRGYTEAFF. The nucleotides read TGCAGTGCTAGACGGCAGGGCCGGGGGTACACTGAAGCTTTCTTT. The chain links TRBV20-1 with TRBJ1-1, with a weak D call of TRBD1 (5 bases match). Trimming costs V 2 bases and J 3 bases, and their ends lie 16 bases apart. From the germline V gene (reference sequence), CDR1 is DFQATT and CDR2 is SNEGSKA. The CDR3 holds 15 amino acids from the cysteine to the phenylalanine. Only the CDR3 DNA is retained, 45 bases long and in frame from the first base.